Sequencing of this TCR beta chain was carried out in a study of control samples from healthy donors and cancer patients. Measured with immunoSEQ multiplex PCR; TCRdb has only the in-frame clones, and not every one. The table records about 51,000 clones, more than 70% of them present only once. V dropped 1 base and J dropped 6 bases, with 16 bases sitting between them. The CDR3 contains 15 residues. The germline V gene encodes CDR1 LNHNV and CDR2 YYDKDF (reference sequence). Sequenced sample: PBMCs. The chain is built from TRBV15 and TRBJ2-7; TRBD1 is a possible D gene (5 bases). The receptor was derived from a middle-aged man with colorectal cancer. CDR3 nucleotides: TGTGCCACCAGCAGAGCCCGAACAAAGACAGCCGAGCAGTACTTC. It is translated as CATSRARTKTAEQYF.